These 24 T cell receptor beta chains originate from one sample sequenced in a study of CD8+CD57+ T cells in acquired aplastic anemia (dated by TCRdb to 2016 to 2019). The reads were generated on an Illumina HiSeq 2000. Profiling of TCR beta VDJ combinations and CDR3 sequences used genomic DNA as the template. In TCRdb, the public reads were trimmed at Q25 with fastp and aligned with MiXCR, with productive beta chains retained. Every CDR3 protein is listed once, alongside the most common genes and DNA of its rows. The table for this sample lists hundreds of thousands of distinct CDR3 sequences; approximately 70% of them were counted only once. 3.5% to 4.5% of the sample rests with the top ten. The sequencing sample was made of sorted CD4+, CD8+, or CD8+CD57+ T cells (not recorded which) from PBMCs. The receptor set was obtained from a human donor in good health, serving as a control.

This clonotype was recorded many times. CDR3 region: CASSLDGTAANYGYTF. CDR3 nucleotide sequence: TGTGCCAGCAGCTTAGATGGGACGGCCGCTAACTATGGCTACACCTTC. The chain joins TRBV7-9 to TRBJ1-2, with D possibly matching TRBD1 (5 bases). CDR1 and CDR2 from the germline V gene are SEHNR and FQNEAQ (reference sequence). Trimming took off 1 base at V and 0 bases at J, with 12 bases between the two ends. The CDR3 is 16 amino acids.

This CDR3 is CSARSSTNYVLTF. CDR3 in DNA: TGCAGTGCGAGGAGCTCTACTAACTATGTCCTGACTTTC. This chain joins TRBV20-1 and TRBJ2-6; D uncertain. Trimming shortened V by 6 bases and J by 13 bases, and 19 bases separated the two germline ends. The CDR3 extends over 13 amino acids. Germline loops: CDR1 DFQATT, CDR2 SNEGSKA (reference sequence).

Here the CDR3 reads CASSYQGGTYEQYF. The CDR3 DNA follows: TGTGCCAGCAGCTATCAGGGAGGGACCTACGAGCAGTACTTC. The chain joins TRBV11-3 to TRBJ2-7; 7 bases align to TRBD2. The length of the CDR3 is 14 residues. The germline gives CDR1 SGHNT, CDR2 YENEEA. Germline trimming cut 4 bases from V and 2 bases from J; bases unmatched to any gene: 5.

There are many counts of this clonotype. V usage is TRBV12-3 or TRBV12-4 and J usage is TRBJ1-1; D is possibly TRBD1 (6 bases). This CDR3 has 13 amino acids. V lost 5 bases and J 9 bases, leaving 16 bases between the germline ends. The CDR3 reads CASSLLTGFQAFF. For the CDR3, the DNA is TGTGCCAGCAGTCTCCTGACAGGATTTCAAGCTTTCTTT.

A note on this clonotype: This could be a read error, since a much larger clone is one nucleotide away. V gene TRBV6-1 combines with J gene TRBJ1-2; D unresolved. Per the germline V gene, CDR1 is MNHNS and CDR2 is SASEGT. The CDR3 is made up of 14 amino acids. Trimming took off 6 bases at V and 6 bases at J, with 17 bases between the two ends. CDR3 nucleotides: TGTGCCAGCAGAAAACAGAGGGCTTTTAATGGCTACACCTTC. It is translated as CASRKQRAFNGYTF.

The chain couples TRBV19 to TRBJ1-6; no reliable D call. The CDR3 contains 14 residues. Germline values: CDR1 LNHDA, CDR2 SQIVND (reference sequence). Between the trimmed V and J ends, which lost 3 bases and 7 bases, there was a span of 10 bases. CDR3 region: CASSMDSENSPLHF. In DNA form, the CDR3 reads TGTGCCAGTAGTATGGATTCGGAGAATTCACCCCTCCACTTT.

Of note for this clonotype: The DNA is left out, because the CDR3 cannot be placed on it with certainty; the CDR3 is given as TCRdb lists it. The chain joins TRBV24-1 to TRBJ2-2; TRBD1 is the table's D call and was not checked against the DNA. Germline lookup yields CDR1 KGHDR and CDR2 SFDVKD. The CDR3 is 20 residues long, counting both termini. This CDR3 is CATQGDTEAFFGQGTGELFF.

Ten or more counts support this clonotype. V usage is TRBV15 and J usage is TRBJ2-7, with D possibly matching TRBD1 (5 bases). CDR3 length equals 14 residues. The germline V gene has CDR1 LNHNV and CDR2 YYDKDF (reference sequence). Deletions cut 1 base from V and 2 bases from J, with 9 bases between. The CDR3: CATSRGDSTYEQYF. As DNA, the CDR3 is TGTGCCACCAGCAGAGGCGACAGTACCTACGAGCAGTACTTC.

The rearrangement joins TRBV20-1 to TRBJ2-5; no reliable D call. There are 13 residues in the CDR3. In germline, CDR1 is DFQATT, CDR2 SNEGSKA (reference sequence). Trimming stripped 2 bases from V and 5 bases from J, with 12 bases between. Here the CDR3 reads CSARPVQWETQYF. In DNA form, the CDR3 reads TGCAGTGCTAGACCCGTGCAGTGGGAGACCCAGTACTTC.

The rearrangement uses TRBV7-2 and TRBJ2-7; perhaps TRBD1 as D (6 bases). V shed 6 bases and J shed 2 bases, with 17 bases lying between them. The germline gives CDR1 SGHTA, CDR2 FQGNSA. There are 15 residues in the CDR3. In DNA, the CDR3 is TGTGCCAGCAGTTGGGGCGCAGGGGCGGCCTACGAGCAGTACTTC. Amino acids: CASSWGAGAAYEQYF.

The chain carries TRBV19 and TRBJ2-7, with D tentatively TRBD1 or TRBD2 (5 bases each). Germline-derived CDR1 and CDR2 are LNHDA and SQIVND (reference sequence). The V and J ends lost 4 bases and 4 bases respectively, with 17 bases between them. The CDR3 is 15 amino acids. Written as DNA, the CDR3 is TGTGCCAGTAGTAATAATAGGGACGGAAAATACGAGCAGTACTTC. Amino acid sequence: CASSNNRDGKYEQYF.

With respect to this clonotype: This is likely a read error, given that the CDR3 carries no conserved phenylalanine or tryptophan at its end. It is unclear where the CDR3 begins or ends on the DNA, so no DNA is shown, and the CDR3 is as TCRdb lists it. The chain carries TRBV7-8 and TRBJ2-3; TRBD1 is the table's D call, not checked against the DNA. Germline CDR1 SGHVS, CDR2 FQNEAQ. Ends included, the CDR3 has 13 residues. CDR3 protein: CASSLREPYSNQP.

Turning to this clonotype: Mismatch with germline at one junction end may stem from a read error. V usage is TRBV11-1 and J usage is TRBJ2-3; perhaps TRBD1 as D (5 bases). The germline gives CDR1 SGHAT, CDR2 FQDESV (reference sequence). CDR3 length equals 13 residues. DNA of the CDR3: TGCGCCAGCAGCTCACAGGCCAAAGATACGCAGTATTTT. Encoded protein: CASSSQAKDTQYF.

This clonotype occurred a few times. This sequence joins TRBV7-2 and TRBJ2-7; 7 nucleotides match TRBD1. V lost 5 bases to trimming and J lost 2 bases; unmatched junction nucleotides: 6. From germline, CDR1 is SGHTA and CDR2 FQGNSA. The length of the CDR3 is 14 residues. The CDR3 DNA is TGTGCCAGCAGCGAAACAGGGGCTCCCTACGAGCAGTACTTC. This encodes CASSETGAPYEQYF. Full variable domain (rest looked up from reference TRBV7-2 and TRBJ2-7): GAGVSQSPSNKVTEKGKDVELRCDPISGHTALYWYRQSLGQGLEFLIYFQGNSAPDKSGLPSDRFSAERTGGSVSTLTIQRTQQEDSAVYLCASSETGAPYEQYFGPGTRLTVT.

As concerns this clonotype: A junction end diverges from the germline sequence, so it may reflect a read error. The CDR3 bases are TGTGCCAGTAGTGCGAGGGTGAACACCGGAGAGCTGTTTTTT. It encodes CASSARVNTGELFF. This chain links TRBV19 with TRBJ2-2, with TRBD2 as a possible D gene (5 bases). CDR3 length: 14 residues. Germline loops: CDR1 LNHDA, CDR2 SQIVND (reference sequence).

Comments on this clonotype: The germline gene is not matched at one end of the junction; a read error may be the cause. V gene TRBV7-2 combines with J gene TRBJ1-6; D remains ambiguous. CDR3 length equals 15 residues. The V gene's germline CDR1 is SGHTA and CDR2 FQGNSA. This CDR3 is CASSIGNVGDSLLHF. CDR3 in DNA: TGTGCCAGTAGTATCGGTAATGTTGGGGATTCACTCCTGCATTTT.

This clonotype was observed a handful of times. This CDR3 reads CASSLAKGSGANVLTF. The CDR3 nucleotides read TGTGCCAGCAGCTTAGCAAAGGGCTCTGGGGCCAACGTCCTGACTTTC. This sequence joins TRBV11-1 and TRBJ2-6; D unclear. V was shortened by 0 bases and J by 0 bases, with 6 bases between the two germline ends. The CDR3 loop spans 16 amino acids. The germline V gene has CDR1 SGHAT and CDR2 FQDESV (reference sequence).

A remark on this clonotype: It may be a read error: a sequence one base away is much more abundant. V is TRBV4-2 and J is TRBJ1-3, with 7 bases aligning to TRBD1. Germline CDR1 and CDR2: LGHNA and YNFKEQ. The CDR3 is 17 residues long. This CDR3 reads CASSQQLRQGAGSTIYF. DNA of the CDR3: TGTGCCAGCAGCCAACAACTCCGACAGGGTGCTGGAAGCACCATATATTTT.

The chain employs TRBV6-1 and TRBJ2-5, with 12 bases identical to TRBD1. CDR3 length: 16 amino acids. V dropped 5 bases and J dropped 4; count of bases not matched to a gene: 8. Germline-derived CDR1 and CDR2 are MNHNS and SASEGT. CDR3 coding DNA: TGTGCCAGCAGTTACACGGGACAGGGGGCGCGAGAGACCCAGTACTTC. Amino acid sequence: CASSYTGQGARETQYF.

Comment on this clonotype: The conserved final phenylalanine or tryptophan is absent from the CDR3, which likely points to a read error. The DNA is omitted, as the CDR3 cannot be located on it reliably, and the CDR3 follows TCRdb's listing. V usage is TRBV19 and J usage is TRBJ1-3; the table's D call, TRBD1, has no DNA check behind it. Germline V gene sequence: CDR1 LNHDA, CDR2 SQIVND (reference sequence). A total of 16 residues make up the CDR3, ends included. The chain's CDR3 is CASTGQGYRPQHFGYV.

On this clonotype: The CDR3 does not end in the conserved phenylalanine or tryptophan, so this is likely a read error. The limits of the CDR3 on the DNA are not certain, so only TCRdb's listed CDR3 is given. V usage is TRBV7-2 and J usage is TRBJ1-1. CDR1 and CDR2 from the germline V gene are SGHTA and FQGNSA. The length of the CDR3 is 13 amino acids, counting both ends. CDR3 in amino acids: CASSLARYEQYFL.

The V and J genes are TRBV11-3 and TRBJ2-7; the match to TRBD2 covers 7 bases. Germline V gene data show CDR1 as SGHNT and CDR2 as YENEEA. The CDR3 covers 17 residues. The junction had 14 bases not matched to a gene; V was cut back by 5 bases and J by 1 base. The CDR3 reads CASSLTSALADSYEQYF. Here the CDR3 DNA reads TGTGCCAGCAGCCTCACGTCCGCCCTAGCGGATTCCTACGAGCAGTACTTC. The full variable domain, rest sourced from reference TRBV11-3 and TRBJ2-7, is EAGVVQSPRYKIIEKKQPVAFWCNPISGHNTLYWYLQNLGQGPELLIRYENEEAVDDSQLPKDRFSAERLKGVDSTLKIQPAELGDSAVYLCASSLTSALADSYEQYFGPGTRLTVT.

Only one count was recorded for this clonotype. V gene TRBV7-3 combines with J gene TRBJ1-2; D not resolved. This CDR3 comprises 13 residues. CDR1 and CDR2 (germline): SGHTA, FQGTGA. V was shortened by 5 bases and J by 9 bases, with 16 bases between the two germline ends. This chain's CDR3 is CASSPEAPDSYTF. The CDR3 DNA follows: TGTGCCAGCAGCCCGGAGGCGCCAGATAGCTACACCTTC.

As concerns this clonotype: A much bigger clone sits one base away, suggesting this may be a read error. V usage is TRBV6-2 or TRBV6-3 and J usage is TRBJ2-5, with D perhaps TRBD2 (5 bases). Germline V gives CDR1 MNHEY, CDR2 SVGEGT. The CDR3 is 16 residues long. V was shortened by 4 bases and J by 11 bases, with 26 bases between the two germline ends. In nucleotides, the CDR3 is TGTGCCAGCAGTTCAGCTTGGGCGGGTAGGGATGAGGAGCAGTACTTC. Protein sequence: CASSSAWAGRDEEQYF.